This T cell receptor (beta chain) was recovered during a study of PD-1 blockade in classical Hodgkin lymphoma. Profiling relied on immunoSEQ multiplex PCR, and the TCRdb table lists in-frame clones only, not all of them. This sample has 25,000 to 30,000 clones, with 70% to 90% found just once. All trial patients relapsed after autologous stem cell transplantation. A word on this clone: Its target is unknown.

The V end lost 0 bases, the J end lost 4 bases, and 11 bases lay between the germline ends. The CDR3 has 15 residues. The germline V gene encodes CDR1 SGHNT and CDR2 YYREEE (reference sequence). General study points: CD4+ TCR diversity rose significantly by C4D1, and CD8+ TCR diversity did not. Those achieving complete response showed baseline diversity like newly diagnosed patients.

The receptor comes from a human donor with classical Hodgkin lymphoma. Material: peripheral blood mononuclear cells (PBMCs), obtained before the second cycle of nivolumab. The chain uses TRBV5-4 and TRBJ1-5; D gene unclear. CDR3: CASSLGGVRNQPQHF. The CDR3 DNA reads TGTGCCAGCAGCTTGGGCGGGGTAAGGAATCAGCCCCAGCATTTT.